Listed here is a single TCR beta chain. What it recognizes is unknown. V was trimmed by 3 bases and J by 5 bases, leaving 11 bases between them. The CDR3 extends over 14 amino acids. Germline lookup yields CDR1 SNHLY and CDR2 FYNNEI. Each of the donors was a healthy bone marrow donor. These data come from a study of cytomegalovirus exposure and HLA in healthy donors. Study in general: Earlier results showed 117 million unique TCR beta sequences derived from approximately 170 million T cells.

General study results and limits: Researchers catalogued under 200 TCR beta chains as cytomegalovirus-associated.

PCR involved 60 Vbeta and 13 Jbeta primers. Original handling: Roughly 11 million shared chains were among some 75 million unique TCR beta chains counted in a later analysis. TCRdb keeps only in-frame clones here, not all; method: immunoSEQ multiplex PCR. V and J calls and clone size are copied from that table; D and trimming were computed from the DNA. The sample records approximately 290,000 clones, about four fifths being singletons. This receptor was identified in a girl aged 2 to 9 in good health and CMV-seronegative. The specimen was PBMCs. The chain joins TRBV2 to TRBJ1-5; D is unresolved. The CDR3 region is CASSDSQLDQPQHF. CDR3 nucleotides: TGTGCCAGCAGTGACTCTCAATTAGATCAGCCCCAGCATTTT.